The clone carrying this T cell receptor (beta chain) turned up a few times. Stated time point: pretreatment peripheral blood. V was shortened by 3 bases and J by 10 bases, with 14 bases between the two germline ends. Germline CDR1 SGHNT, CDR2 YENEEA. The CDR3 is 13 amino acids. These data originate in a study of PD-L1 blockade in urothelial cancer. Study-wide context: Analyses were performed on blood at 3 weeks after treatment start (the second dose) and at 6 weeks. Each blood sample yielded a median of 141,255 T cells.

TCRdb keeps only in-frame clones here, not all; method: immunoSEQ multiplex PCR. The sample lists over 35,000 clones; roughly 80% were seen once. This sequence was found in an elderly man with urothelial cancer. The V and J genes are TRBV11-3 and TRBJ2-3; tentative D call: TRBD2 (6 bases). The material sequenced was PBMCs, taken around atezolizumab (anti-PD-L1) treatment. CDR3 nucleotides: TGTGCCAGCAGCTTGGGCGGGGTAGGGGCGCAGTATTTT. It specifies CASSLGGVGAQYF. Filled out from reference TRBV11-3 and TRBJ2-3, the complete variable domain reads EAGVVQSPRYKIIEKKQPVAFWCNPISGHNTLYWYLQNLGQGPELLIRYENEEAVDDSQLPKDRFSAERLKGVDSTLKIQPAELGDSAVYLCASSLGGVGAQYFGPGTRLTVL.